This is a list of T cell receptor beta chains from one sample in a study of OX40 agonist ivuxolimab in advanced cancers. Profiled with immunoSEQ multiplex PCR; TCRdb holds only in-frame clones, not every one. The sample shows tens of thousands of clones, 80% to 90% of them seen only once. The input for sequencing was CD4+ or CD8+ T cells sorted from blood, taken in a trial of the OX40 agonist ivuxolimab. The receptors shown here come from an adult with an advanced solid tumor such as melanoma, head and neck, liver or kidney cancer. CDR3s include the opening cysteine and the closing phenylalanine or tryptophan. The D gene is left open where the match is weak. Size tells how often a clone was seen (once, few, many) or the class of an expanded clone, and some rows leave it out.

>TRBJ1-6|TRBV10-3|19|NA|NA
CAIRYYGYELCSYNSPLHF
TGTGCCATCAGATACTACGGATACGAGCTGTGCTCCTATAATTCACCCCTCCACTTT
>TRBJ2-1|TRBV2|16|TRBD2|NA
CASSEGSGGIYNEQFF
TGTGCCAGCAGTGAGGGGAGCGGGGGGATTTACAATGAGCAGTTCTTC
>TRBJ2-7|TRBV7-9|14|NA|NA
CASSLGVLSYEQYF
TGTGCCAGCAGCTTAGGGGTCCTCTCCTACGAGCAGTACTTC
>TRBJ2-7|TRBV5-6|12|NA|NA
CASSLGRAEQYF
TGTGCCAGCAGCTTGGGGAGGGCCGAGCAGTACTTC
>TRBJ2-7|TRBV25-1|11|TRBD1|NA
CAGGTGGEQYF
TGTGCCGGTGGGACAGGTGGAGAGCAGTACTTC
>TRBJ1-2|TRBV5-1|11|TRBD1|NA
CAIRTGGGYTF
TGCGCCATACGGACAGGAGGTGGCTACACCTTC
>TRBJ2-7|TRBV5-6|14|NA|NA
CASSLGVSSYEQYF
TGTGCCAGCAGCTTGGGGGTCTCCTCCTACGAGCAGTACTTC
>TRBJ2-6|TRBV10-3|16|TRBD1|NA
CAIRRDRAAGANVLTF
TGTGCCATCAGACGAGACAGGGCGGCTGGGGCCAACGTCCTGACTTTC
>TRBJ2-5|TRBV13|15|TRBD2|NA
CASTTLAGGGETQYF
TGTGCCAGCACCACCTTAGCGGGGGGCGGGGAGACCCAGTACTTC
>TRBJ2-5|TRBV27|14|NA|once
CASRPSGRQETQYF
TGTGCCAGCCGCCCAAGTGGAAGACAAGAGACCCAGTACTTC
>TRBJ2-1|TRBV6-5|14|NA|NA
CASSPTGSYNEQFF
TGTGCCAGCAGTCCAACAGGGTCCTACAATGAGCAGTTCTTC
>TRBJ1-1|TRBV7-9|13|NA|NA
CASRPPGNTEAFF
TGTGCCAGCAGACCCCCAGGGAACACTGAAGCTTTCTTT
>TRBJ1-1|TRBV6-1|12|NA|NA
CASKPQDPEAFF
TGTGCCAGCAAGCCTCAGGATCCTGAAGCTTTCTTT
>TRBJ1-2|TRBV27|18|TRBD1|NA
CASSLRGTAALDNYGYTF
TGTGCCAGCAGTTTACGAGGGACAGCTGCACTAGATAACTATGGCTACACCTTC
>TRBJ2-7|TRBV19|12|TRBD1|NA
CASRTGAGEQYF
TGTGCCAGCAGGACAGGGGCGGGGGAGCAGTACTTC
>TRBJ2-7|TRBV19|14|NA|NA
CASSIIGSSYEQYF
TGTGCCAGTAGTATCATCGGAAGCTCCTACGAGCAGTACTTC
>TRBJ2-1|TRBV19|17|NA|NA
CASSPGGLLSSYNEQFF
TGTGCCAGTAGTCCAGGGGGACTGCTAAGCTCCTACAATGAGCAGTTCTTC
>TRBJ1-4|TRBV15|15|NA|NA
CATSRNRVPNEKLFF
TGTGCCACCAGCAGGAACAGGGTTCCTAATGAAAAACTGTTTTTT
>TRBJ2-7|TRBV19|14|TRBD2|NA
CASSSSSGDYEQYF
TGTGCCAGTAGTTCCTCTAGCGGAGACTACGAGCAGTACTTC
>TRBJ1-2|TRBV2|15|NA|NA
CASSERTDRNYGYTF
TGTGCCAGCAGTGAACGAACCGACAGGAACTATGGCTACACCTTC
>TRBJ2-3|TRBV9|17|NA|NA
CASSDPGHPVPTDTQYF
TGTGCCAGCAGCGACCCGGGACACCCGGTCCCCACAGATACGCAGTATTTT
>TRBJ2-7|TRBV28|13|NA|NA
CASSFEGDYEQYF
TGTGCCAGCAGTTTCGAGGGGGACTACGAGCAGTACTTC
>TRBJ2-7|TRBV13|13|NA|NA
CASSLGRSYEQYF
TGTGCCAGCAGCTTGGGGCGATCTTACGAGCAGTACTTC
>TRBJ2-3|TRBV4-1|18|TRBD2|NA
CASSLGFSGGSSTDTQYF
TGCGCCAGCAGCCTGGGTTTTAGCGGGGGGTCTAGCACAGATACGCAGTATTTT
>TRBJ2-7|TRBV12-5|19|NA|few
CASGPARAVWTRGSYEQYF
TGTGCTAGTGGCCCTGCCCGGGCTGTGTGGACCCGGGGCTCCTACGAGCAGTACTTC
>TRBJ2-7|TRBV4-1|15|TRBD2|few
CASSQTTSGSYEQYF
TGCGCCAGCAGCCAGACGACTAGCGGGTCCTACGAGCAGTACTTC
>TRBJ2-2|TRBV7-9|15|TRBD2|NA
CASSLASLAGGRLFF
TGTGCCAGCAGCTTAGCCAGCCTAGCGGGAGGACGGCTGTTTTTT
>TRBJ2-6|TRBV10-1|13|NA|NA
CATGRTGANVLTF
TGCGCCACGGGACGGACTGGGGCCAACGTCCTGACTTTC
>TRBJ2-1|TRBV12-5|13|TRBD2|NA
CASGLVLGGEQFF
TGTGCTAGTGGTTTGGTACTCGGGGGGGAGCAGTTCTTC
>TRBJ2-7|TRBV7-6|15|NA|few
CASSLGRGSSYEQYF
TGTGCCAGCAGCTTAGGTCGGGGCAGCTCCTACGAGCAGTACTTC
>TRBJ2-2|TRBV9|11|NA|NA
CASGAEWELFF
TGTGCCAGTGGGGCCGAGTGGGAGCTGTTTTTT
>TRBJ1-2|TRBV19|14|NA|once
CASSIDGDGYGYTF
TGTGCCAGTAGTATAGACGGGGATGGCTATGGCTACACCTTC
>TRBJ2-7|TRBV4-1|14|NA|NA
CASSLRDLSYEQYF
TGCGCCAGCAGCCTCCGGGACCTTTCCTACGAGCAGTACTTC
>TRBJ1-3|TRBV2|16|TRBD1|NA
CASADRARNSGNTIYF
TGTGCCAGCGCGGACAGGGCCCGCAACTCTGGAAACACCATATATTTT
>TRBJ2-7|TRBV5-4|15|TRBD1|NA
CASSWGRDRTYEQYF
TGTGCCAGCAGCTGGGGCCGGGACAGGACCTACGAGCAGTACTTC
>TRBJ2-1|TRBV4-1|14|TRBD2|NA
CASRLAGDYNEQFF
TGCGCCAGCAGACTAGCGGGGGACTACAATGAGCAGTTCTTC
>TRBJ2-4|TRBV28|15|NA|NA
CASSLTTLAKNIQYF
TGTGCCAGCAGTTTAACGACTTTAGCCAAAAACATTCAGTACTTC
>TRBJ2-5|TRBV6-5|14|NA|NA
CASSNTGPQETQYF
TGTGCCAGTTCTAACACGGGTCCGCAAGAGACCCAGTACTTC
>TRBJ2-5|TRBV7-9|14|NA|NA
CASSLPESQETQYF
TGTGCCAGCAGCTTACCCGAGAGCCAAGAGACCCAGTACTTC
>TRBJ2-2|TRBV2|13|NA|NA
CASRDSASGELFF
TGTGCCAGCAGGGACAGCGCATCCGGGGAGCTGTTTTTT
>TRBJ1-1|TRBV6-5|14|NA|NA
CASTTQVGNTEAFF
TGTGCCAGCACCACCCAGGTGGGGAACACTGAAGCTTTCTTT
>TRBJ1-2|TRBV9|16|NA|NA
CASSPHLVGERGGYTF
TGTGCCAGCAGCCCTCATCTGGTGGGCGAAAGAGGTGGCTACACCTTC
>TRBJ2-7|TRBV7-9|13|NA|NA
CASSSRLHGEQYF
TGTGCCAGCAGCTCGCGCCTTCACGGGGAGCAGTACTTC
>TRBJ1-1|TRBV5-1|14|NA|NA
CASSLASQNTEAFF
TGCGCCAGCAGCTTAGCATCTCAAAACACTGAAGCTTTCTTT
>TRBJ1-3|TRBV2|15|TRBD1|NA
CASSETGVTRNTIYF
TGTGCCAGCAGTGAGACAGGGGTGACAAGAAACACCATATATTTT
>TRBJ1-1|TRBV2|14|NA|NA
CASCASRLNTEAFF
TGTGCCAGCTGCGCGTCCAGGTTGAACACTGAAGCTTTCTTT
>TRBJ1-1|TRBV29-1|15|NA|NA
CSAGGTMEMNTEAFF
TGCAGCGCTGGGGGGACGATGGAGATGAACACTGAAGCTTTCTTT
>TRBJ1-2|TRBV27|14|TRBD1|NA
CASSLDRANYGYTF
TGTGCCAGCAGTTTAGACAGGGCTAACTATGGCTACACCTTC
>TRBJ2-7|TRBV27|13|NA|NA
CASSLAPHYEQYF
TGTGCCAGCAGTTTAGCGCCGCACTACGAGCAGTACTTC
>TRBJ2-1|TRBV19|15|TRBD1|NA
CASSMFDRDPNEQFF
TGTGCCAGTAGTATGTTCGACAGGGATCCCAATGAGCAGTTCTTC
>TRBJ2-1|TRBV4-1|16|NA|NA
CASGGTGTVPYNEQFF
TGCGCCAGCGGGGGGACTGGGACAGTACCCTACAATGAGCAGTTCTTC
>TRBJ2-7|TRBV10-3|11|NA|NA
CAIARGYEQYF
TGTGCCATCGCCAGGGGTTACGAGCAGTACTTC
>TRBJ2-4|TRBV10-1|11|NA|NA
CASSDGVTRYF
TGCGCCAGCAGTGACGGGGTAACTAGGTACTTC
>TRBJ1-1|TRBV30|14|TRBD1|NA
CAWSVKGANTEAFF
TGTGCCTGGAGTGTAAAGGGGGCCAACACTGAAGCTTTCTTT
>TRBJ1-6|TRBV4-1|16|NA|NA
CASSQELGQINSPLHF
TGCGCCAGCAGCCAAGAGCTAGGACAGATTAATTCACCCCTCCACTTT
>TRBJ1-1|TRBV7-8|14|NA|NA
CASSLFAANTEAFF
TGTGCCAGCAGCTTATTTGCGGCGAACACTGAAGCTTTCTTT